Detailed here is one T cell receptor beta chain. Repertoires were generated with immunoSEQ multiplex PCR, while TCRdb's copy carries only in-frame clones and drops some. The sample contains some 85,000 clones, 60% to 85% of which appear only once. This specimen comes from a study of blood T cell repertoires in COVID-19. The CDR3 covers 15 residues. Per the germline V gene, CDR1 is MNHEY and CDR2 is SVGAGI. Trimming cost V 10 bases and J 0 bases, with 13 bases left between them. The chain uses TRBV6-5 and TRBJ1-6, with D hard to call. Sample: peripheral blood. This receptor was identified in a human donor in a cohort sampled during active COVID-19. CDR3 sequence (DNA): TGTGCCACCCTTAGCACTAGCTCCTATAATTCACCCCTCCACTTT. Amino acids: CATLSTSSYNSPLHF.